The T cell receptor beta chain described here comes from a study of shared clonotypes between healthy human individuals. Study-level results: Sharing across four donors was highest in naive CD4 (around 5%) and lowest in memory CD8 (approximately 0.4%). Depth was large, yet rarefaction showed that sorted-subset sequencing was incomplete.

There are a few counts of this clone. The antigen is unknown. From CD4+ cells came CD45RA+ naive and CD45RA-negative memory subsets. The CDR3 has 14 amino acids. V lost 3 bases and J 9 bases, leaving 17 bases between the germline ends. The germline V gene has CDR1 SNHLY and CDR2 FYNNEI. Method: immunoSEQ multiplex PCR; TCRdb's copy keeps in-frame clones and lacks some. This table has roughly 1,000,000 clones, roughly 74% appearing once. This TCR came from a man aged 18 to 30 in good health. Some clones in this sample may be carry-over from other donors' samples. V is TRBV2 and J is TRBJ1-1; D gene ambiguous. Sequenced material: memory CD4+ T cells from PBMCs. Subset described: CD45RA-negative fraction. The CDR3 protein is CASSDNSGVAKAFF. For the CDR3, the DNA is TGTGCCAGCAGTGATAATAGTGGCGTGGCTAAAGCTTTCTTT.